This T cell receptor (beta chain) was documented in a study of T-cell memory formation after mild COVID-19. Study-level findings and limits: SARS-CoV-2 specificity of second-wave clones peaking day 37 was unconfirmed.

The CDR3 has 13 residues. With 3 bases removed from V and 7 bases from J, the gap between germline ends came to 12 bases. 5'RACE primed at constant segments yielded TCR alpha and TCR beta cDNA libraries bearing sample barcodes and UMIs. TCRdb reprocessed the 5' RACE reads with MiXCR, giving one entry per CDR3 protein. Of hundreds of thousands of distinct CDR3 sequences in the sample, around 28% are singletons; the top ten hold less than 15%. This clonotype appeared a few times. What it binds is not known. The source of this sequence is an adult woman who had mild COVID-19 (a few samples of this study predate the infection). Cell type and time point are not known. The chain links TRBV12-3 or TRBV12-4 to TRBJ1-1; D might be TRBD1 (6 bases). Material: PBMCs or a T cell subset sorted from them (not recorded which). CDR3 in amino acids: CASSLGGSLEAFF. The CDR3 DNA sequence: TGTGCCAGCAGTTTGGGGGGCTCCCTTGAAGCTTTCTTT.